This entry is about one T cell receptor beta chain. Profiled with immunoSEQ multiplex PCR; TCRdb holds only in-frame clones, not every one. The table lists 30,000 or so clones, approximately 92% of them singletons. The data are from a study of monozygotic twins with cystic fibrosis. Germline CDR1 DFQATT, CDR2 SNEGSKA (reference sequence). The CDR3 has 11 residues. Trimming shortened V by 6 bases and J by 6 bases, and 12 bases separated the two germline ends. The sequencing sample was made of blood. This TCR derives from a girl aged 2 to 10 with cystic fibrosis. This sequence joins TRBV20-1 and TRBJ2-7, with TRBD2 as a possible D gene (6 bases). The CDR3, as DNA: TGCAGTGCCCCCTGGCGGGGCGAGCAGTACTTC. It yields the protein CSAPWRGEQYF.